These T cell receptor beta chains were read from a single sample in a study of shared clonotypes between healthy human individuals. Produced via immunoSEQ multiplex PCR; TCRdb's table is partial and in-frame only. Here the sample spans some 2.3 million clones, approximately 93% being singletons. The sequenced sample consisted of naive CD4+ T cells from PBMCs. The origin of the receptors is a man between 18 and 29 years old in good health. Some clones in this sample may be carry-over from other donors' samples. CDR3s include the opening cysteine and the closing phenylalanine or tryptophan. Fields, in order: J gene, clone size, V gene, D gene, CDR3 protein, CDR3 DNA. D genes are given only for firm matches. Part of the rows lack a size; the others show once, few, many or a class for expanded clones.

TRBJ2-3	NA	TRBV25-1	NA	CASSAWGSGTDTQYF	TGTGCCAGCAGTGCATGGGGTAGCGGCACAGATACGCAGTATTTT
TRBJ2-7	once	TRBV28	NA	CASRRAYPYEQYF	TGTGCCAGCAGACGGGCCTACCCCTACGAGCAGTACTTC
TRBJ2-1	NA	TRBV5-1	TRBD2	CASSFSGSPPNEQFF	TGCGCCAGCAGCTTTAGCGGGAGCCCTCCCAATGAGCAGTTCTTC
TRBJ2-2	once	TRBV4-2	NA	CASSQDWGTGELFF	TGTGCCAGCAGCCAAGATTGGGGGACCGGGGAGCTGTTTTTT
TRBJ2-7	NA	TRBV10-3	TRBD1	CAISDSPGQGNSYEQYF	TGTGCCATCAGTGACTCGCCAGGACAGGGGAACTCCTACGAGCAGTACTTC
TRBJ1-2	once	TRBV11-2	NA	CASRQTAGNGYTF	TGTGCCAGCAGACAAACGGCGGGGAATGGCTACACCTTC
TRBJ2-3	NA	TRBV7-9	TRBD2	CASSLRLAGRTDTQYF	TGTGCCAGCAGCCTACGACTAGCGGGAAGGACAGATACGCAGTATTTT
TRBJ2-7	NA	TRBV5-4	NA	CASSLPTSYEQYF	TGTGCCAGCAGCTTGCCCACGTCCTACGAGCAGTACTTC
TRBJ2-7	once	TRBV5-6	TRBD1	CASSSGTGITYEQYF	TGTGCCAGCAGCTCCGGGACAGGGATCACCTACGAGCAGTACTTC
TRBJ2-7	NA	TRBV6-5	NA	CASSPPGGFYEQYF	TGTGCCAGCAGTCCCCCCGGAGGGTTCTACGAGCAGTACTTC
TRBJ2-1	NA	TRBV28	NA	CATQGGPYNEQFF	TGTGCCACCCAGGGAGGCCCCTACAATGAGCAGTTCTTC
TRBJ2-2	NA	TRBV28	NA	CASSFIVGELFF	TGTGCCAGCAGTTTTATTGTCGGGGAGCTGTTTTTT
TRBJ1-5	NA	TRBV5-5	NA	CASSLFTNSNQPQHF	TGTGCCAGCAGCCTTTTTACTAATAGCAATCAGCCCCAGCATTTT